The 18 T cell receptor beta chains below all came from one sample that was sequenced in a study of T cell responses to AZD1222 COVID-19 vaccine. Clones were sequenced by immunoSEQ multiplex PCR, and TCRdb holds only the in-frame ones, with some missing. Of approximately 150,000 clones listed, under 95% are singletons. This sample comprised peripheral blood, obtained on day 0 of AZD1222 vaccination. All receptors derive from an adult in good health.

This sequence joins TRBV6-5 and TRBJ1-5; 7 positions match TRBD1. CDR3 size: 15 residues. Per germline, CDR1 MNHEY and CDR2 SVGAGI. J lost 2 bases, V lost 5 bases, and 6 bases had no gene match. The CDR3 reads CASSPPGQRNQPQHF. CDR3 nucleotide sequence: TGTGCCAGCAGTCCGCCGGGACAGCGCAATCAGCCCCAGCATTTT.

The chain couples TRBV30 to TRBJ1-6; perhaps TRBD1 as D (5 bases). There are 11 residues in the CDR3. CDR1 and CDR2 from the germline V gene are GTSNPN and SVGIG (reference sequence). V was shortened by 5 bases and J by 10 bases, with 9 bases between the two germline ends. The DNA of the CDR3 is TGTGCCTGGGGCAGGGACTCACCCCTCCACTTT. This sequence encodes CAWGRDSPLHF. Complete variable domain (other parts from reference TRBV30 and TRBJ1-6): SQTIHQWPATLVQPVGSPLSLECTVEGTSNPNLYWYRQAAGRGLQLLFYSVGIGQISSEVPQNLSASRPQDRQFILSSKKLLLSDSGFYLCAWGRDSPLHFGNGTRLTVT.

The rearrangement joins TRBV3-1 (or the pseudogene TRBV3-2) to TRBJ2-1; D is perhaps TRBD1 or TRBD2 (5 bases each). The germline V gene encodes CDR1 LGHDT and CDR2 YNNKEL (reference sequence). V lost 1 base and J 8 bases, leaving 18 bases between the germline ends. This CDR3 is 16 amino acids long. As DNA, the CDR3 is TGTGCCAGCAGCCAAGTATCTAGTTGGGGGTTTGATGAGCAGTTCTTC. Amino acids: CASSQVSSWGFDEQFF.

For the CDR3, the DNA is TGTGCCAGCAGCTCTGGATCGCTTACCAATGAGCAGTTCTTC. This translates into CASSSGSLTNEQFF. The J gene is TRBJ2-1, the V gene TRBV5-4; D not resolved. The V gene lost 3 bases and the J gene lost 6 bases, with 13 bases spanning the gap. The CDR3 sequence is 14 residues long. The germline gives CDR1 SGHNT, CDR2 YYREEE (reference sequence).

The V call is TRBV10-3, the J call TRBJ2-5, with D possibly matching TRBD2 (6 bases). V shed 4 bases and J shed 4 bases, with 16 bases lying between them. The CDR3 has 15 residues. Germline V gene sequence: CDR1 ENHRY, CDR2 SYGVKD. The CDR3, as DNA: TGTGCCATCAGTGGCGGGGACCCATCCAGAGAGACCCAGTACTTC. It specifies CAISGGDPSRETQYF.

This clone has a handful of counts. The chain links TRBV3-1 (or the pseudogene TRBV3-2) to TRBJ1-2; tentatively, D is TRBD1 (6 bases). The germline gives CDR1 LGHDT, CDR2 YNNKEL (reference sequence). This CDR3 has 15 residues. Trimming removed 0 bases at V and 4 bases at J, with 12 bases between. CDR3 nucleotides: TGTGCCAGCAGCCAAGATGCGGGACACTTCTATGGCTACACCTTC. This gives the protein CASSQDAGHFYGYTF.

V is TRBV18 and J is TRBJ1-1; weak D call: TRBD1 (5 bases). Trimming left V 3 bases short and J 0 bases short, with 8 bases between. Germline lookup yields CDR1 KGHSH and CDR2 LQKENI. The length of the CDR3 is 14 residues. CDR3 protein: CASSPRQMNTEAFF. The CDR3 nucleotides are TGTGCCAGCTCACCGCGACAGATGAACACTGAAGCTTTCTTT.

V usage is TRBV7-2 and J usage is TRBJ2-2; D uncertain. Germline-derived CDR1 and CDR2 are SGHTA and FQGNSA. This CDR3 spans 16 amino acids. V gave up 5 bases and J gave up 5 bases, with 18 bases separating them. The chain's CDR3 is CASSEHRATSTGELFF. CDR3 DNA: TGTGCCAGCAGCGAACACCGGGCTACAAGTACCGGGGAGCTGTTTTTT.

The chain joins TRBV5-1 to TRBJ2-3, with TRBD2 identical over 7 bases. Germline loops: CDR1 SGHRS, CDR2 YFSETQ. The ends lost 2 bases at V and 2 bases at J; junction bases unmatched: 2. The CDR3 loop spans 14 amino acids. In DNA form, the CDR3 reads TGCGCCAGCAGCTTAGCGGGGAACACAGATACGCAGTATTTT. Its translation: CASSLAGNTDTQYF.

This chain connects TRBV7-2 to TRBJ2-1; TRBD2 agrees at 9 bases. CDR3 length: 18 amino acids. Trimming at V came to 1 base and at J to 7 bases, leaving 14 bases not matched to a gene. The germline V gene encodes CDR1 SGHTA and CDR2 FQGNSA. Here the CDR3 reads CASSLVGSSGIVSNEQFF. In DNA form, the CDR3 reads TGTGCCAGCAGCTTAGTAGGTTCTAGCGGGATAGTAAGTAATGAGCAGTTCTTC.

This rearrangement joins TRBV28 to TRBJ1-5; no firm D call. CDR3 size: 14 residues. Germline V gene data show CDR1 as MDHEN and CDR2 as SYDVKM. With 7 bases removed from V and 0 bases from J, the gap between germline ends came to 10 bases. CDR3 sequence (DNA): TGTGCCAGCACCCCGCGGGGTAGCAATCAGCCCCAGCATTTT. Protein sequence: CASTPRGSNQPQHF.

The V gene is TRBV28, the J gene TRBJ1-1, with D unresolved. Germline CDR1 MDHEN, CDR2 SYDVKM. Trimming stripped 7 bases from V and 1 base from J, with 10 bases between. The CDR3 has 13 residues. CDR3 region: CASTPNGNTEAFF. CDR3 coding DNA: TGTGCCAGCACCCCCAACGGGAACACTGAAGCTTTCTTT.

The chain couples TRBV18 to TRBJ1-1, with D uncertain. The CDR3 is 15 amino acids. CDR1 is KGHSH and CDR2 is LQKENI in the germline V gene. The V and J ends lost 0 bases and 0 bases respectively, with 8 bases between them. Written as DNA, the CDR3 is TGTGCCAGCTCACCACCGGGCCCCATGAACACTGAAGCTTTCTTT. This encodes CASSPPGPMNTEAFF.

V usage is TRBV24-1 and J usage is TRBJ2-5; possible D gene TRBD2, 6 bases. Deletions cut 4 bases from V and 0 bases from J, with 11 bases between. This CDR3 comprises 15 residues. Germline lookup yields CDR1 KGHDR and CDR2 SFDVKD. Here the CDR3 DNA reads TGTGCCACCAGTGACTCCGGACTACACCAAGAGACCCAGTACTTC. This codes for CATSDSGLHQETQYF.

This sequence joins TRBV7-9 and TRBJ1-1, with D hard to call. CDR1 is SEHNR, CDR2 FQNEAQ, per germline (reference sequence). Trimming shortened V by 3 bases and J by 5 bases, and 10 bases separated the two germline ends. The CDR3 has 13 amino acids. The CDR3 here is CASSFEGGTEAFF. As DNA, the CDR3 is TGTGCCAGCAGCTTTGAGGGAGGGACTGAAGCTTTCTTT.

This chain joins TRBV6-5 and TRBJ1-4; D unresolved. In germline, CDR1 is MNHEY, CDR2 SVGAGI. The V end lost 6 bases, the J end lost 5 bases, and 13 bases lay between the germline ends. This CDR3 region has 14 residues. The CDR3: CASSSGLKNEKLFF. CDR3 sequence (DNA): TGTGCCAGCAGCTCCGGGCTTAAAAATGAAAAACTGTTTTTT.

The table lists this clone with a count of one. The V call is TRBV9, the J call TRBJ2-3; TRBD2 might be the D (6 bases). With 0 bases removed from V and 0 bases from J, the gap between germline ends came to 11 bases. CDR1 is SGDLS and CDR2 is YYNGEE in the germline V gene. CDR3 length equals 16 residues. The CDR3 is CASSVGNSGSTDTQYF. CDR3 in DNA: TGTGCCAGCAGCGTAGGTAATAGCGGAAGCACAGATACGCAGTATTTT.

V and J are TRBV9 and TRBJ2-2; D gene ambiguous. Germline-derived CDR1 and CDR2 are SGDLS and YYNGEE. The CDR3 sequence is 13 residues long. Deletions cut 1 base from V and 4 bases from J, with 5 bases between. CDR3 coding DNA: TGTGCCAGCAGCGTATTGGGCACCGGGGAGCTGTTTTTT. The encoded protein is CASSVLGTGELFF.